This T cell receptor (beta chain) was captured in a study of T cell responses to AZD1222 COVID-19 vaccine (dated by TCRdb to about 2021). Background for the entire study: AZD1222 recipients whose second dose came at about 4 weeks and those whose second dose came at about 12 weeks were combined into one group, since spike-specific TCR depth and breadth did not differ between the two schedules. TCR sequencing was performed for roughly 250 trial participants, of whom about 200 were given two doses of AZD1222 and around 25 were given two doses of MenACWY control vaccine. Trial participants were enrolled by age into 18-55, 56-69 and 70-plus year subgroups, with 148, 28 and 57 TCR-sequenced participants respectively. Study-wide findings and limitations: Conclusions about previously exposed vaccinees are limited because only six or seven AZD1222 recipients were SARS-CoV-2 seropositive at baseline. Because no samples from the day 14 peak response were available, repertoires could be characterized only after the peak T cell response. In the small 56-69-year group, the increase in depth fell short of significance, most likely because of low power. Spike-specific TCR breadth and depth rose significantly after two AZD1222 doses compared with day 0 and with MenACWY recipients. Reportedly, close to half of the unique spike-specific TCRs recognized epitopes lying outside the regions that are mutated in the B.1.351 and B.1.1.7 variants. Most participants were white British and females outnumbered males, and the authors suggested that clonal diversity may have been underestimated. The whole spike protein was spanned by vaccine-associated CD4 TCRs, and dominant responses were seen in regions 160-218 and 743-854.

The sample's time point label is to be understood as: baseline before first vaccination. Vaccinee samples came from UK trials COV001 and COV002, including a single-blind randomized controlled phase 2/3 trial of AZD1222 (ChAdOx1 nCoV-19) in healthy adults. For TCRbeta chain sequencing, PBMC samples were collected from trial participants at day 0 and at day 28 after the second dose. The CDR3 regions of human TCRbeta chains were analyzed by immunosequencing. As for the authors' bioinformatics: Repertoire TCRs were matched against a reference library of SARS-CoV-2-specific TCRs generated with the MIRA antigen-specificity platform. Breadth was defined as the fraction of unique TCRs that were SARS-CoV-2-associated. Depth was defined as the fraction of total T cells that were SARS-CoV-2-associated. Using the MIRA data, each spike-specific TCR was mapped to the spike region that the TCR reacts to and placed in a CD4 or CD8 class. Log10-transformed breadth and depth values were compared by one-way ANOVA with Sidak's multiple comparisons tests. This is the immuneACCESS table as TCRdb keeps it, with only in-frame sequences that have V and J called. A part of the clones is gone; compared with another copy, unresolved V genes explain less than half, and the rest is unexplained. Clonal size and the V and J genes are those of that table, whereas D and trimming came from the DNA. The sample table records roughly 100,000 clones; 80% to 90% of these occur just once. In total, the top ten clones hold 20% to 25% of the sample.

The germline V gene (reference sequence) gives CDR1 as SEHNR and CDR2 as FQNEAQ. V gives up 5 bases and J gives up 8 bases, and the segment between their germline ends measures 24 bases. The cysteine opens and the phenylalanine closes a CDR3 of 16 amino acids. Kept here is only the CDR3 DNA, which spans 48 bases and is read in frame from base 1. On this clone itself: The target of this receptor is not known. No base-level quality is on record; no much larger clone is a single base apart.

The chain was built from TRBV7-9 and TRBJ1-2; there is no confident call for the D gene. Specimen: peripheral blood, collected on day 0 of AZD1222 vaccination. The TCR originated in an adult in good health. In nucleotides, the sequence is TGTGCCAGCAGCATGGTCGGCCAGGACTACTATGTAGGCTACACCTTC. Translated, this gives CASSMVGQDYYVGYTF.